The clone carrying this TCR beta chain was seen only a few times. The CDR3 is 18 residues long. Trimming removed 1 base from V and 2 bases from J; junction bases left unmatched: 7. CDR1 MGHRA and CDR2 YSYEKL come from the germline V gene. The data stem from a study of blood T cell repertoires in COVID-19. Study in general: In each case, the material was cDNA or gDNA derived from T cells, B-cell-depleted T cells, or PBMCs.

As originally analysed: Amplification with reference gene primers provided the estimates of nucleated cell counts. Generated by immunoSEQ multiplex PCR, the TCRdb table keeps only in-frame clones and is missing some. V and J calls and clone size are as listed in that table; D and trimming were resolved from the DNA. The data contain about 210,000 clones, around 80% of them singletons. The chain has TRBV4-1 and TRBJ2-2; TRBD2 agrees at 10 bases. This receptor was identified in a woman aged 40 to 50 with acute or convalescent COVID-19. The sample taken for sequencing was peripheral blood. DNA of the CDR3: TGCGCCAGCAGCCAAGTAGGAGAACTAGCGGGAAACACCGGGGAGCTGTTTTTT. Residues: CASSQVGELAGNTGELFF.